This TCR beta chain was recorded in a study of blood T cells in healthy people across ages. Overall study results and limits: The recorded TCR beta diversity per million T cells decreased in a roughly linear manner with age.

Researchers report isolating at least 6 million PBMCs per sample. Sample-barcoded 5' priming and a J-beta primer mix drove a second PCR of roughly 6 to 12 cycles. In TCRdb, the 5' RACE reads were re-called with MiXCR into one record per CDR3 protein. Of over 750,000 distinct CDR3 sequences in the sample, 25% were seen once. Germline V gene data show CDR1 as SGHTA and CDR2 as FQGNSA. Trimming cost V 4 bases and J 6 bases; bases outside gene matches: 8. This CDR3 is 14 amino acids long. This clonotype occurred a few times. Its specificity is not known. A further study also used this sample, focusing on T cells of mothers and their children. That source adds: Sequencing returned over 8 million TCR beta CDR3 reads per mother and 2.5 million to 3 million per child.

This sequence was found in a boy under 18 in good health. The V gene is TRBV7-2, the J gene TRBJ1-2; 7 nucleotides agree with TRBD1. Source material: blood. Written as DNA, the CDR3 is TGTGCCAGCAGCTCCTACCGGGACAGCAATGGCTACACCTTC. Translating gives CASSSYRDSNGYTF.